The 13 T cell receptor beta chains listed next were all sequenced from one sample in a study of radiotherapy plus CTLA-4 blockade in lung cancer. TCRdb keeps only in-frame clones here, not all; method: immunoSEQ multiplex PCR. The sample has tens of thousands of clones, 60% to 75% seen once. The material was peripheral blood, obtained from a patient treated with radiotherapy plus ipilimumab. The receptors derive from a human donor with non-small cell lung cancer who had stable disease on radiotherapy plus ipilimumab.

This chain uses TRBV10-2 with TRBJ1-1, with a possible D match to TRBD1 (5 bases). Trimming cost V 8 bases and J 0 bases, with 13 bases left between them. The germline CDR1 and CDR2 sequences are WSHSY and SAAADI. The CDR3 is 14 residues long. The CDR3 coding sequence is TGCGCCAGCGATTCCGGGACGTTGAACACTGAAGCTTTCTTT. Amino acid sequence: CASDSGTLNTEAFF.

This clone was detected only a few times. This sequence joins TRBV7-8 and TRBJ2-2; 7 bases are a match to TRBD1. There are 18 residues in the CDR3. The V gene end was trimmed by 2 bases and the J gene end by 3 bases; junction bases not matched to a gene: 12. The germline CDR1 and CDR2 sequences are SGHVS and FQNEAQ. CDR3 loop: CASSLTGTAGLHTGELFF. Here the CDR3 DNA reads TGTGCCAGCAGCTTAACGGGGACAGCCGGATTACACACCGGGGAGCTGTTTTTT. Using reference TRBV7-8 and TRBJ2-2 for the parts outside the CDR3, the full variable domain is GAGVSQSPRYKVAKRGQDVALRCDPISGHVSLFWYQQALGQGPEFLTYFQNEAQLDKSGLPSDRFFAERPEGSVSTLKIQRTQQEDSAVYLCASSLTGTAGLHTGELFFGEGSRLTVL.

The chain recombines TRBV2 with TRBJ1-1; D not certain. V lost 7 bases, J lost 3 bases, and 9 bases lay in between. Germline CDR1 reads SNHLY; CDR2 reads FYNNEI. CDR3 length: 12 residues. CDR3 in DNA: TGTGCCAGCACGGCGGAGGACACTGAAGCTTTCTTT. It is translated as CASTAEDTEAFF.

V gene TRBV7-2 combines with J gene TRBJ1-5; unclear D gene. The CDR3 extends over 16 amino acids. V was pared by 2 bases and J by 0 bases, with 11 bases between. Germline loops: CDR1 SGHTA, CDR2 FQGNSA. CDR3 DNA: TGTGCCAGCAGCTTATCAGTAGGGTTTAGCAATCAGCCCCAGCATTTT. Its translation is CASSLSVGFSNQPQHF.

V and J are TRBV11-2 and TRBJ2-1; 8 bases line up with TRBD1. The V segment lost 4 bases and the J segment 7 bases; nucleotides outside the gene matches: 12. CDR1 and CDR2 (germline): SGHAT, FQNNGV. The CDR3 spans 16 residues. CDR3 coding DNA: TGTGCCAGCAGCTCAGTAAACAGGGGGTTGAAGAATGAGCAGTTCTTC. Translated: CASSSVNRGLKNEQFF.

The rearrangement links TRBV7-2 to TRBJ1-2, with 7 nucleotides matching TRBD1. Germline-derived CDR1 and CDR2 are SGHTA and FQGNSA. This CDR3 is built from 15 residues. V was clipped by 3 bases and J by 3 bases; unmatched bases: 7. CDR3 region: CASSLGSGGDYGYTF. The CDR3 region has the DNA TGTGCCAGCAGCTTGGGGTCAGGGGGAGACTATGGCTACACCTTC.

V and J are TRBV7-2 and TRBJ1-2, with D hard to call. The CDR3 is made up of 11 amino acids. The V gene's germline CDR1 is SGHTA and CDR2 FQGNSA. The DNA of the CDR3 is TGTGTTCAGGAAAGGGACTATGGCTACACCTTC. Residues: CVQERDYGYTF.

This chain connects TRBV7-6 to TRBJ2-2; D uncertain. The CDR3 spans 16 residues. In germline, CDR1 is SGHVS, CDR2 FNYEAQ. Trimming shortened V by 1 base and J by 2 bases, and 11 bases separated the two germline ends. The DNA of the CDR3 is TGTGCCAGCAGCTTAGTTGGGCAGGCTAACACCGGGGAGCTGTTTTTT. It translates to CASSLVGQANTGELFF.

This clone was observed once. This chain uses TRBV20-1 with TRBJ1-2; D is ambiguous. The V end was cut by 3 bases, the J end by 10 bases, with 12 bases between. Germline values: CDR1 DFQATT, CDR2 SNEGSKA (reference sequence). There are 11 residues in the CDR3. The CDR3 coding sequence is TGCAGTGCTAGTGTTCGTAGGGACTACACCTTC. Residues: CSASVRRDYTF.

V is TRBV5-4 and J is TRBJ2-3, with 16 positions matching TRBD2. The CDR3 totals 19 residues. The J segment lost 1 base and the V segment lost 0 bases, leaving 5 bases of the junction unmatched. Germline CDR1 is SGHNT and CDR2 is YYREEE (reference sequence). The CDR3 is CASSLVGLAGGLRTDTQYF. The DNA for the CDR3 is TGTGCCAGCAGCTTGGTGGGACTAGCGGGGGGGCTGCGCACAGATACGCAGTATTTT.

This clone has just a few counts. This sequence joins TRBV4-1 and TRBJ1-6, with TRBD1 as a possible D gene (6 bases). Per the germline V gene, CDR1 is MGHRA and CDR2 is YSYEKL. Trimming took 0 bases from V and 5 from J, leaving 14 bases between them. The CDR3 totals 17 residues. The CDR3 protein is CASSQDVSGANNSPLHF. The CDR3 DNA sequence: TGCGCCAGCAGCCAAGATGTCTCAGGGGCGAATAATTCACCCCTCCACTTT.

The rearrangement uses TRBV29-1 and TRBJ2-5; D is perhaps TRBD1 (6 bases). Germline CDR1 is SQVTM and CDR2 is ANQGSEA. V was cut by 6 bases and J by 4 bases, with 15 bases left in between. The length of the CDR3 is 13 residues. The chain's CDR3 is CSVSGVTVETQYF. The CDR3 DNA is TGCAGCGTCTCAGGGGTTACGGTAGAGACCCAGTACTTC.

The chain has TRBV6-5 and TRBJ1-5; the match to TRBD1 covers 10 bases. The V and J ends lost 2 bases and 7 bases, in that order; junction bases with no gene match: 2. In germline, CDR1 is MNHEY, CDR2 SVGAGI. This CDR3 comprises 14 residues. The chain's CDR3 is CASSYRDRGQPQHF. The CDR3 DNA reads TGTGCCAGCAGTTACAGGGACAGGGGCCAGCCCCAGCATTTT.